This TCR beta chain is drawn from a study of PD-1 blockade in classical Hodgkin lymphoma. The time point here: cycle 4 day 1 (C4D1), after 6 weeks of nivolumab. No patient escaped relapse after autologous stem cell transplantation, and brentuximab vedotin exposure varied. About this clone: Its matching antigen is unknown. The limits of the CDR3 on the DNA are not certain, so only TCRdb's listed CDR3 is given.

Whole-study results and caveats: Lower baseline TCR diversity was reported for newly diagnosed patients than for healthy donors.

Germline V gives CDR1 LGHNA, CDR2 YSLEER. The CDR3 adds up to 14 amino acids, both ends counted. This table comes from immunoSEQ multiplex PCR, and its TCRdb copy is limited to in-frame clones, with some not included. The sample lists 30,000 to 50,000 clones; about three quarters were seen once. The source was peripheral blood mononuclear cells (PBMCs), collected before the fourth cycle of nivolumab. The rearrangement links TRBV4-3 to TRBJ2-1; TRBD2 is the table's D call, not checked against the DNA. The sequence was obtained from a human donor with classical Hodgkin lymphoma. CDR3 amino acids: CASSQVGGGTKKFF.